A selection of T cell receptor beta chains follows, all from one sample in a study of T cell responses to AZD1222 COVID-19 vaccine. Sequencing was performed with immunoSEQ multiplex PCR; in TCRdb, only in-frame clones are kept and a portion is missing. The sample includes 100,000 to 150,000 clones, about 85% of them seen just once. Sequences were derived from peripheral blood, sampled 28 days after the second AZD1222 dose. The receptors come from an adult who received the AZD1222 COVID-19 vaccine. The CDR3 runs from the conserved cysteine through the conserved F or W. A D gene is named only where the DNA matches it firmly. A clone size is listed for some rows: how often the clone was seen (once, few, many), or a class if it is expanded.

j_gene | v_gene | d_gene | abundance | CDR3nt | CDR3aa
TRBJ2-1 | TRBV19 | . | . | TGTGCCAGCCAGACGATCTTAGGGTCCTATGAGCAGTTCTTC | CASQTILGSYEQFF
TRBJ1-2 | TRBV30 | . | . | TGTGCCTGGAGTGCGTTTGGGACCTCGGGCGGTTATGGCTACACCTTC | CAWSAFGTSGGYGYTF
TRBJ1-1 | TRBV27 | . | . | TGTGCCAGCAGTTTAGGCAGAAACACTGAAGCTTTCTTT | CASSLGRNTEAFF
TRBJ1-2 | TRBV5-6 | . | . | TGTGCCAGCAGCGTTACAGGGAGGCCCTATGGCTACACCTTC | CASSVTGRPYGYTF
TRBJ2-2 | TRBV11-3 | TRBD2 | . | TGTGCCAGCAGCTTAGATCGGGGGGTCTCAAACACCGGGGAGCTGTTTTTT | CASSLDRGVSNTGELFF
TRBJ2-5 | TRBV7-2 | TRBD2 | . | TGTGCCAGCAGCTCGTCCGGGACTAGCTACGAAGAGACCCAGTACTTC | CASSSSGTSYEETQYF
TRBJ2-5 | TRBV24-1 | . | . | TGTGCCACCAGGGGGGATGGCGGTCAAGAGACCCAGTACTTC | CATRGDGGQETQYF
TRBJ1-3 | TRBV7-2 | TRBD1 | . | TGTGCCAGCAGCTTTACGGGACAGGGGGCCAACACCATATATTTT | CASSFTGQGANTIYF
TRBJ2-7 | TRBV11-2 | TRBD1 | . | TGTGCCAGCAGTTATCCGGGACAGGGGCACCACGAGCAGTACTTC | CASSYPGQGHHEQYF
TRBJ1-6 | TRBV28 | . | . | TGTGCCAGCACCCTTTCGTCCGGGACCCCCAAAAGGCCCCTCCACTTT | CASTLSSGTPKRPLHF
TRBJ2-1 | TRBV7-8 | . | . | TGTGCCAGCAGTCCTCCCTTGCGGGGGCGCTCCTACAATGAGCAGTTCTTC | CASSPPLRGRSYNEQFF
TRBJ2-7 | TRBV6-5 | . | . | TGTGCCAGCAGTTACTCGAACAGGGCCGGGGTCGAGCAGTACTTC | CASSYSNRAGVEQYF
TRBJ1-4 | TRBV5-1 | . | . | TGCGCCAGCAGCTTGGGGCAGGGCATCGGCGAAAAACTGTTTTTT | CASSLGQGIGEKLFF
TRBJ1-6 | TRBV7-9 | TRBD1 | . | TGTGCCAGCAGCCCAGACAGGGTAGAAAATTCACCCCTCCACTTT | CASSPDRVENSPLHF
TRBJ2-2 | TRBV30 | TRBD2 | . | TGTGCCTGGAGGGCGACCCTTCTAGCGGGGGGGCCTGGCACCGGGGAGCTGTTTTTT | CAWRATLLAGGPGTGELFF
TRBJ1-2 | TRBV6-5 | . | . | TGTGCCAGCAGTCTGGACGGCGCTAACTATGGCTACACCTTC | CASSLDGANYGYTF
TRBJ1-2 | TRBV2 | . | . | TGTGCCAGCAGTGAAAGGCTTTACTATGGCTACACCTTC | CASSERLYYGYTF
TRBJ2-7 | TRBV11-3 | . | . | TGTGCCAGCAGCTTAGGTCGTGGGGGGGCCTCAGAGGAGCAGTACTTC | CASSLGRGGASEEQYF
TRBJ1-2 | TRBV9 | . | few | TGTGCCAGCACCGGGGCGGGGGGAGTCTATGGCTACACCTTC | CASTGAGGVYGYTF
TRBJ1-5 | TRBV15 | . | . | TGTGCCACCAGCAGAGAGCAGGGGTCCAATCAGCCCCAGCATTTT | CATSREQGSNQPQHF
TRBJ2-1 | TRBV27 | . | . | TGTGCCAGCAGTTGGGGATCGGGGGCTTTAGGGAATGAGCAGTTCTTC | CASSWGSGALGNEQFF
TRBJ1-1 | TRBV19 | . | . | TGTGCCAGTAGTCCCCAAACATTGAACACTGAAGCTTTCTTT | CASSPQTLNTEAFF
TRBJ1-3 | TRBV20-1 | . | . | TGCAGTGCTAGTTTGGGACACCCAGTGGACTCTGGAAACACCATATATTTT | CSASLGHPVDSGNTIYF
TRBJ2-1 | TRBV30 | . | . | TGTGCATCCCGGACGGGGGAATACAATGAGCAGTTCTTC | CASRTGEYNEQFF
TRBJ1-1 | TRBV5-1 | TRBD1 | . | TGCGCCAGCAGCTTGTCTTCACAGGGGGCATCGAGCACTGAAGCTTTCTTT | CASSLSSQGASSTEAFF
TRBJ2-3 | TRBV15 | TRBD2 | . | TGTGCCACCAGCCCGGGACTAGCGGGTTCAGATACGCAGTATTTT | CATSPGLAGSDTQYF
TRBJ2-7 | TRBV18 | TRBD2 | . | TGTGCCAGCTCACCGCGGGGGGCCCCGGAGGAGCAGTACTTC | CASSPRGAPEEQYF
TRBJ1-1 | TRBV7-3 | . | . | TGTGCCAGCAGCTCCAGGGAAAGGTCTGAAGCTTTCTTT | CASSSRERSEAFF
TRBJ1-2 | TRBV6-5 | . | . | TGTGCCAGCAGCGTCAGGGCTCCTGGTAACTATGGCTACACCTTC | CASSVRAPGNYGYTF
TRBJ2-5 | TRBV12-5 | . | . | TGTGCTAGTACTCCGGACATCAACCAAGAGACCCAGTACTTC | CASTPDINQETQYF
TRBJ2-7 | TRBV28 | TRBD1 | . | TGTGCCAGCACCATAACGGGGGACAGGGGGCGGGAGCAGTACTTC | CASTITGDRGREQYF
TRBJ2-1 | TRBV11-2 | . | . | TGTGCCAGCAGCTTCCCCGAAAAGGGGACCCAGGGGAATGAGCAGTTCTTC | CASSFPEKGTQGNEQFF
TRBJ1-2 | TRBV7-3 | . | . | TGTGCCAGCAGGTCTGCGCTCGAAGGCCGGGGCTACACCTTC | CASRSALEGRGYTF
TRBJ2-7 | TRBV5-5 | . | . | TGTGCCAGCAGCCCTGGGGGCCACTACGAGCAGTACTTC | CASSPGGHYEQYF
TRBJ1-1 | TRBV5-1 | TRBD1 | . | TGCGCCAGCAGCTTGGGGGGGACAGTGATGAACACTGAAGCTTTCTTT | CASSLGGTVMNTEAFF
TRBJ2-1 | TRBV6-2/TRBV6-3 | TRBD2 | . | TGTGCCAGCAGTACGGGACTAACCTACAATGAGCAGTTCTTC | CASSTGLTYNEQFF
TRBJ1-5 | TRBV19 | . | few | TGTGCCAGTAGTACCTACAGGGATAGCAATCAGCCCCAGCATTTT | CASSTYRDSNQPQHF
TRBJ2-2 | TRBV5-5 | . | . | TGTGCCAGCAGCTTTGATTGGAACACCGGGGAGCTGTTTTTT | CASSFDWNTGELFF
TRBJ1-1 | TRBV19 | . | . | TGTGCCAGTCGAGCCCGCGGGGGGAACACTGAAGCTTTCTTT | CASRARGGNTEAFF
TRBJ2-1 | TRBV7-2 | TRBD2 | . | TGTGCCAGCAGGCTTAGAAGACTAGCGGGGGGTACCATCGGCAATGAGCAGTTCTTC | CASRLRRLAGGTIGNEQFF
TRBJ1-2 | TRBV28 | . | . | TGTGCCAGCAGTTTACTCGCGGATTATGGCTACACCTTC | CASSLLADYGYTF
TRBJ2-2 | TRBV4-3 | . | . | TGCGCCAGCAGCCAAGTAGTGGTGGCAGGCCGGGGCGGGGAGCTGTTTTTT | CASSQVVVAGRGGELFF
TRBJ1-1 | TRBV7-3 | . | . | TGTGCCAGCACCGAGACAGTGAACACTGAAGCTTTCTTT | CASTETVNTEAFF
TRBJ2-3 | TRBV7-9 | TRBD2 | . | TGTGCCAGCAACCTGATCGGGGGGGCCACAGATACGCAGTATTTT | CASNLIGGATDTQYF
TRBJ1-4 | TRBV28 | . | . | TGTGCCAGCAGTGGGCGGGGGCCAGGTGGGGAAAAACTGTTTTTT | CASSGRGPGGEKLFF
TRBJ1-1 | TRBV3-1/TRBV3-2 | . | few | TGTGCCAGCAGCCAAGGAAAACGAGGGGACACTGAAGCTTTCTTT | CASSQGKRGDTEAFF
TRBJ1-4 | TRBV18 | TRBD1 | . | TGTGCCAGCTCACCCCAAGACAGGGCTAATGAAAAACTGTTTTTT | CASSPQDRANEKLFF